The 30 T cell receptor beta chains in this list originate from one sample, sequenced in a study of CD8 T cells in Susac syndrome. Reverse transcription of roughly 0.45 to 1 ug RNA was carried out with random hexamers. TCRdb processed the immunoSEQ multiplex PCR reads anew with MiXCR; each CDR3 protein has one entry. The repertoire includes 150,000 to 200,000 distinct CDR3 sequences, just under 95% of them detected once, and roughly 0.13% sits in the top ten. Sequencing input: CD4+ T cells from PBMCs. These receptors came from a human donor in good health.

V gene TRBV4-2 combines with J gene TRBJ2-2; TRBD2 matches at 8 bases. This CDR3 comprises 17 residues. Germline V CDR1 and CDR2: LGHNA, YNFKEQ. V was pared by 3 bases and J by 3 bases, with 9 bases of the junction left unmatched. The CDR3 DNA follows: TGTGCCAGCAGCCAGGCGGAGGGACTAGTGGACACCGGGGAGCTGTTTTTT. It encodes CASSQAEGLVDTGELFF.

This clonotype was seen only once. The chain combines TRBV19 with TRBJ2-2, with a possible D match to TRBD1 (6 bases). This CDR3 has 15 residues. The germline gives CDR1 LNHDA, CDR2 SQIVND (reference sequence). Trimming cost V 7 bases and J 2 bases, with 14 bases left between them. The CDR3 loop reads CASKEGQTNTGELFF. The CDR3 bases are TGTGCCAGTAAGGAAGGACAGACCAACACCGGGGAGCTGTTTTTT.

CDR3 in amino acids: CASSHVYSRTKCTHRGYTF. CDR3 DNA: TGCGCCAGCAGTCACGTATACTCCCGGACAAAATGCACCCATAGAGGCTACACCTTC. The chain recombines TRBV23-1 with TRBJ1-2, with D maybe TRBD1 (5 bases). TRBV23-1 is an ORF; its function is uncertain. The V and J ends lost 3 bases and 8 bases respectively, with 31 bases between them. This CDR3 has 19 residues.

The chain employs TRBV7-9 and TRBJ1-1, with D possibly matching TRBD1 (6 bases). The V end was cut by 5 bases, the J end by 6 bases, with 13 bases between. This CDR3 has 13 residues. Germline V gene sequence: CDR1 SEHNR, CDR2 FQNEAQ (reference sequence). The CDR3 sequence: CASSLSGGAEAFF. CDR3 bases: TGTGCCAGCAGCCTGAGCGGGGGCGCTGAAGCTTTCTTT.

In DNA form, the CDR3 reads TGCAGCGTAGCCAATCGGGAATACAATGAGCAGTTCTTC. It encodes CSVANREYNEQFF. The rearrangement uses TRBV29-1 and TRBJ2-1; possible D gene TRBD2, 5 bases. Germline-derived CDR1 and CDR2 are SQVTM and ANQGSEA. V lost 6 bases, J lost 4 bases, and 13 bases lay in between. The length of the CDR3 is 13 residues.

The rearrangement uses TRBV20-1 and TRBJ1-6; D gene uncertain. CDR1 DFQATT and CDR2 SNEGSKA come from the germline V gene (reference sequence). V shed 3 bases and J shed 6 bases, with 12 bases lying between them. The CDR3 has 14 residues. The CDR3 coding sequence is TGCAGTGCTAGTACGTCTGGAGGTAATTCACCCCTCCACTTT. It specifies CSASTSGGNSPLHF.

The gene calls are TRBV5-1 and TRBJ2-5; tentative D call: TRBD1 (6 bases). The V gene lost 3 bases and the J gene lost 0 bases, with 15 bases spanning the gap. Germline CDR1 SGHRS, CDR2 YFSETQ. This CDR3 contains 16 residues. DNA for the CDR3: TGCGCCAGCAGCTCATCCCCCCAGGGGAACCAAGAGACCCAGTACTTC. It translates to CASSSSPQGNQETQYF.

The V call is TRBV18, the J call TRBJ1-6; 7 nucleotides line up with TRBD1. Trimming removed 8 bases from V and 5 bases from J; junction bases left unmatched: 9. In germline, CDR1 is KGHSH, CDR2 LQKENI. This CDR3 comprises 15 residues. CDR3 bases: TGTGCCAGCGCTCTCACGACAGGGAATAATTCACCCCTCCACTTT. It translates to CASALTTGNNSPLHF.

This sequence joins TRBV20-1 and TRBJ2-1, with D possibly called TRBD1 or TRBD2 (7 bases each). CDR3 length: 13 residues. Per germline, CDR1 DFQATT and CDR2 SNEGSKA (reference sequence). Trimming removed 5 bases from V and 4 bases from J, with 12 bases in between. The CDR3 bases are TGCAGTGCTGGCAGGGGGGGTTACAATGAGCAGTTCTTC. It translates to CSAGRGGYNEQFF.

The chain is built from TRBV5-1 and TRBJ2-6; D is unclear. Germline loops: CDR1 SGHRS, CDR2 YFSETQ. Trimming took off 3 bases at V and 0 bases at J, with 4 bases between the two ends. The CDR3 totals 14 residues. The CDR3 DNA sequence: TGCGCCAGCAGCTCGGACTCTGGGGCCAACGTCCTGACTTTC. It translates to CASSSDSGANVLTF.

The V gene is TRBV19, the J gene TRBJ2-1; the match to TRBD1 covers 9 bases. This CDR3 spans 14 amino acids. Looked up from germline, CDR1 is LNHDA and CDR2 is SQIVND (reference sequence). J was trimmed by 9 bases and V by 5 bases; bases with no gene match: 8. The CDR3: CASSSGQGVGEQFF. The CDR3 region has the DNA TGTGCCAGTAGTTCGGGACAGGGAGTTGGTGAGCAGTTCTTC.

This clonotype showed up just once. This chain uses TRBV19 with TRBJ2-2; tentative D call: TRBD2 (5 bases). The CDR3 sequence is 15 residues long. Germline-derived CDR1 and CDR2 are LNHDA and SQIVND (reference sequence). V was clipped by 5 bases and J by 3 bases, with 13 bases between them. This CDR3 is CASSPATGYTGELFF. The CDR3 nucleotides are TGTGCCAGTAGTCCAGCGACGGGGTACACCGGGGAGCTGTTTTTT. The whole variable domain, filled in from reference TRBV19 and TRBJ2-2, reads DGGITQSPKYLFRKEGQNVTLSCEQNLNHDAMYWYRQDPGQGLRLIYYSQIVNDFQKGDIAEGYSVSREKKESFPLTVTSAQKNPTAFYLCASSPATGYTGELFFGEGSRLTVL.

In nucleotides, the CDR3 is TGCGCCAGCAGCTTGGATACAGTGCCTATCTCCTACGAGCAGTACTTC. Translation: CASSLDTVPISYEQYF. The J gene is TRBJ2-7, the V gene TRBV5-1, with D uncertain. Germline lookup yields CDR1 SGHRS and CDR2 YFSETQ. The CDR3 extends over 16 amino acids. V was clipped by 0 bases and J by 0 bases, with 13 bases between them.

This clonotype was observed a single time. This chain uses TRBV27 with TRBJ1-2; a weak D match, TRBD1 (5 bases). This CDR3 is built from 13 residues. Trimming took off 3 bases at V and 8 bases at J, with 13 bases between the two ends. Germline V gives CDR1 MNHEY, CDR2 SMNVEV (reference sequence). The CDR3 DNA reads TGTGCCAGCAGTTTCTCCGGGACGCGGGGCTACACCTTC. Translating it yields CASSFSGTRGYTF.

The V and J genes are TRBV5-1 and TRBJ2-7; the D gene is possibly TRBD1 (6 bases). The V gene's germline CDR1 is SGHRS and CDR2 YFSETQ. This CDR3 is built from 15 residues. Trimming took 2 bases from V and 3 from J, leaving 15 bases between them. In DNA, the CDR3 is TGCGCCAGCAGCTTTACCGACAGGACCCTCTACGAGCAGTACTTC. The encoded protein is CASSFTDRTLYEQYF.

The chain joins TRBV2 to TRBJ2-1; the match to TRBD2 covers 10 bases. The CDR3 is made up of 15 amino acids. Germline V CDR1 and CDR2: SNHLY, FYNNEI. Unmatched junction bases numbered 13, after V lost 2 bases and J lost 15 bases. In DNA, the CDR3 is TGTGCCAGCAGTGAACGAAGCGGGGGGGCCGGCTTGCTGTTCTTC. It translates to CASSERSGGAGLLFF. The whole variable domain, filled in from reference TRBV2 and TRBJ2-1, reads EPEVTQTPSHQVTQMGQEVILRCVPISNHLYFYWYRQILGQKVEFLVSFYNNEISEKSEIFDDQFSVERPDGSNFTLKIRSTKLEDSAMYFCASSERSGGAGLLFFGPGTRLTVL.

This rearrangement joins TRBV28 to TRBJ2-7; D is unclear. The V end was cut by 2 bases, the J end by 4 bases, with 6 bases between. Looked up from germline, CDR1 is MDHEN and CDR2 is SYDVKM. CDR3 length: 12 amino acids. CDR3 sequence: CASSLSGYEQYF. As DNA, the CDR3 is TGTGCCAGCAGTTTAAGTGGGTACGAGCAGTACTTC.

The chain combines TRBV3-1 with TRBJ2-1, with 10 bases lining up with TRBD2. The CDR3 contains 15 residues. The germline V gene encodes CDR1 LGHDT and CDR2 YNNKEL (reference sequence). The V and J ends lost 4 bases and 3 bases, in that order; junction bases with no gene match: 3. In DNA form, the CDR3 reads TGTGCCAGCAGCCCCGGACTAGCGGTCTACAATGAGCAGTTCTTC. This sequence encodes CASSPGLAVYNEQFF.

This clonotype was seen once. As DNA, the CDR3 is TGCGCCAGCAGCTTACCTTATCAGCCCAACACTGAAGCTTTCTTT. Its translation: CASSLPYQPNTEAFF. The genes are TRBV5-1 and TRBJ1-1, with unresolved D. CDR3 length: 15 residues. CDR1 is SGHRS and CDR2 is YFSETQ in the germline V gene. Trimming took 2 bases from V and 2 from J, leaving 13 bases between them.

V and J are TRBV2 and TRBJ2-5, with D unclear. V lost 1 base and J 4 bases, leaving 7 bases between the germline ends. The CDR3 extends over 13 amino acids. Germline lookup yields CDR1 SNHLY and CDR2 FYNNEI. CDR3 in amino acids: CASSEGLRETQYF. DNA of the CDR3: TGTGCCAGCAGTGAAGGATTGCGAGAGACCCAGTACTTC.

The CDR3 DNA is TGTGCCAGCAGGCACAGACGGCGTCAGGGGGTGGGAGAGCAGTACTTC. It translates to CASRHRRRQGVGEQYF. The chain employs TRBV12-3 or TRBV12-4 and TRBJ2-7, with 7 positions matching TRBD1. After removal of 6 bases from V and 7 bases from J, the junction contained 18 bases not matched to a gene. The CDR3 has 16 residues.

The V gene is TRBV7-2, the J gene TRBJ2-2, with D possibly being TRBD2 (5 bases). Between the trimmed V and J ends, which lost 5 bases and 1 base, there was a span of 11 bases. The CDR3 is 15 residues long. In germline, CDR1 is SGHTA, CDR2 FQGNSA. The CDR3 spells CASSPRRGNTGELFF. CDR3 in DNA: TGTGCCAGCAGCCCCCGACGGGGGAACACCGGGGAGCTGTTTTTT.

The CDR3 DNA is TGCAGTGCACTAGCGGGGACCCAAGAGACCCAGTACTTC. Translated: CSALAGTQETQYF. V usage is TRBV20-1 and J usage is TRBJ2-5; 10 nucleotides line up with TRBD2. The germline V gene encodes CDR1 DFQATT and CDR2 SNEGSKA (reference sequence). V lost 6 bases to trimming and J lost 1 base; unmatched junction nucleotides: 2. There are 13 residues in the CDR3.

The chain joins TRBV27 to TRBJ2-3, with D tentatively TRBD1 (5 bases). The CDR3 consists of 15 residues. Germline CDR1 and CDR2: MNHEY and SMNVEV (reference sequence). V was clipped by 3 bases and J by 2 bases, with 12 bases between them. CDR3 sequence: CASSFDSATTDTQYF. The CDR3 bases are TGTGCCAGCAGTTTCGACAGTGCCACCACAGATACGCAGTATTTT.

This chain uses TRBV6-5 with TRBJ1-1, with D perhaps matching TRBD1 (5 bases). The germline V and J ends were trimmed by 3 bases and 2 bases, with 10 bases remaining between them. This CDR3 contains 14 residues. Germline CDR1 is MNHEY and CDR2 is SVGAGI. The CDR3: CASSYTGANTEAFF. CDR3 DNA: TGTGCCAGCAGTTATACTGGGGCAAACACTGAAGCTTTCTTT.

The V call is TRBV20-1, the J call TRBJ2-4, with D perhaps matching TRBD1 (6 bases). CDR1 and CDR2 (germline): DFQATT, SNEGSKA (reference sequence). This CDR3 is built from 13 residues. Trimming removed 2 bases from V and 6 bases from J, with 11 bases in between. The DNA for the CDR3 is TGCAGTGCTAGACTTACAGGGACAAACATTCAGTACTTC. Translated: CSARLTGTNIQYF.

This clonotype appeared once. The chain uses TRBV29-1 and TRBJ2-1, with D perhaps TRBD2 (6 bases). The V gene's germline CDR1 is SQVTM and CDR2 ANQGSEA. This CDR3 has 14 residues. The germline V and J ends were trimmed by 4 bases and 7 bases, with 17 bases remaining between them. This chain's CDR3 is CSVGARETSNEQFF. CDR3 in DNA: TGCAGCGTTGGAGCACGGGAGACATCTAATGAGCAGTTCTTC.

J is TRBJ2-2 and V is TRBV30; no definite D call. Looked up from germline, CDR1 is GTSNPN and CDR2 is SVGIG (reference sequence). V gave up 0 bases and J gave up 1 base, with 3 bases separating them. CDR3 length: 13 residues. CDR3 amino acids: CAWSVLNTGELFF. The CDR3 DNA is TGTGCCTGGAGTGTACTGAACACCGGGGAGCTGTTTTTT.

The gene calls are TRBV6-6 and TRBJ2-7; 7 nucleotides match TRBD1. The CDR3 consists of 12 residues. Trimming removed 6 bases from V and 5 bases from J; junction bases left unmatched: 4. In germline, CDR1 is MNHNY, CDR2 SVGAGI (reference sequence). The CDR3 nucleotides read TGTGCCAGCAGCAAGACAGGGAACGAGCAGTACTTC. Amino acids: CASSKTGNEQYF.

The sample holds one count of this clonotype. The chain combines TRBV2 with TRBJ1-4; TRBD1 is a possible D gene (5 bases). Trimming shortened V by 11 bases and J by 4 bases, and 14 bases separated the two germline ends. The CDR3 is 13 amino acids. Germline V CDR1 and CDR2: SNHLY, FYNNEI. The DNA for the CDR3 is TGTGCCGCACAGAGGGGCCTTAATGAAAAACTGTTTTTT. This encodes CAAQRGLNEKLFF. The full variable domain, in which reference TRBV2 and TRBJ1-4 provide the parts outside the CDR3, is EPEVTQTPSHQVTQMGQEVILRCVPISNHLYFYWYRQILGQKVEFLVSFYNNEISEKSEIFDDQFSVERPDGSNFTLKIRSTKLEDSAMYFCAAQRGLNEKLFFGSGTQLSVL.